This is a list of T cell receptor beta chains from one sample in a study of spatial heterogeneity in lung cancer. TCRdb itself ran the 5' RACE reads through MiXCR, one entry per CDR3 protein. The sample has about 21,000 distinct CDR3 sequences, around 4.3% seen once. The sequencing used PBMCs, collected at surgery. The receptors were sampled from a male donor with early-stage non-small cell lung cancer. Each CDR3 is given with its conserved first and last residue. The order of the fields is D gene, clone size, J gene, V gene, CDR3 DNA, CDR3 protein. A D gene is named only where the DNA matches it firmly. Expanded clones get a size class; other rows say once, few or many, or leave the size out.

-,medium-sized,TRBJ2-1,TRBV28,TGTGCCAGCAGTTACTACAATGAGCAGTTCTTC,CASSYYNEQFF
TRBD1,few,TRBJ1-1,TRBV18,TGTGCCAGCTCACCATTGGGACAGGGTAATGAAGCTTTCTTT,CASSPLGQGNEAFF
-,few,TRBJ2-4,TRBV2,TGTGCCAGCAGTGACGGGGGTAATGCCAAAAACATTCAGTACTTC,CASSDGGNAKNIQYF
-,-,TRBJ1-1,TRBV27,TGTGCCAGCAGCAGAAGGGCGGGCAGGTCAAACACTGAAGCTTTCTTT,CASSRRAGRSNTEAFF
-,many,TRBJ2-5,TRBV6-6,TGTGCCAGCAGTCCGACGGTAATTAGCGAGACCCAGTACTTC,CASSPTVISETQYF
TRBD1,-,TRBJ1-2,TRBV7-9,TGTGTCAGCAGCTTAGGCGGACAGGGGGTCTACACCTTC,CVSSLGGQGVYTF
-,many,TRBJ1-5,TRBV20-1,TGCAGTGCTAAACAGGAAAATAGCAATCAGCCCCAGCATTTT,CSAKQENSNQPQHF
-,medium-sized,TRBJ1-6,TRBV4-2,TGTGCCAGCAGCCAACAGGGTTCTAACTCACCCCTCCACTTT,CASSQQGSNSPLHF
TRBD2,many,TRBJ2-7,TRBV27,TGTGCCAGCAGTTTGGGCGGGAGGTCCGAGCAGTACTTC,CASSLGGRSEQYF
-,many,TRBJ2-1,TRBV20-1,TGCAGTGCGAAAAGGGCAAGATCCAATGAGCAGTTCTTC,CSAKRARSNEQFF
-,few,TRBJ1-1,TRBV30,TGTGCCTGGAGTGTACAAGATAACACTGAAGCTTTCTTT,CAWSVQDNTEAFF
-,many,TRBJ2-1,TRBV19,TGTGCCAGTAGTATGGGGGGGCCATACAATGAGCAGTTCTTC,CASSMGGPYNEQFF
-,many,TRBJ2-2,TRBV27,TGTGCCACCACTTGGTCAGGGAGGTTGAACACCGGGGAGCTGTTTTTT,CATTWSGRLNTGELFF
-,medium-sized,TRBJ1-1,TRBV27,TGTGCCAGCAGTTTGGACAGTCGATACACTGAAGCTTTCTTT,CASSLDSRYTEAFF
-,many,TRBJ2-2,TRBV7-3,TGTGCCAGCAGCTTCTCGGGGACCGGGGAGCTGTTTTTT,CASSFSGTGELFF
-,-,TRBJ2-1,TRBV11-3,TGTGCCAGCAGCTTGCCGGACAGAAACAATGAGCAGTTCTTC,CASSLPDRNNEQFF
TRBD2,few,TRBJ2-7,TRBV20-1,TGCAGTGCTATGCGTCGGGAGGGCCCTCGGGAGCAGTACTTC,CSAMRREGPREQYF
-,many,TRBJ1-5,TRBV6-1,TGTGCCAGCAGTGAATATTTCAGGGACATGCCCCAGCATTTT,CASSEYFRDMPQHF
-,-,TRBJ1-1,TRBV6-5,TGTGCCAGCAGCCCCCGTTGGACAGTGAACACTGAAGCTTTCTTT,CASSPRWTVNTEAFF
-,medium-sized,TRBJ2-1,TRBV29-1,TGCAGCGTTGATCTCAGAGACTACAATGAGCAGTTCTTC,CSVDLRDYNEQFF
-,many,TRBJ1-1,TRBV5-1,TGCGCCAGCAGCTTGGGATACACTGAAGCTTTCTTT,CASSLGYTEAFF
-,many,TRBJ1-1,TRBV7-8,TGTGCCAGCAGCCTCACCCGAGGGGGGCTCACTGAAGCTTTCTTT,CASSLTRGGLTEAFF
TRBD1,many,TRBJ1-1,TRBV23-1,TGCGCCAGCAGTCAATCGCACCTTGCCGGGACAGTTAACACTGAAGCTTTCTTT,CASSQSHLAGTVNTEAFF
-,many,TRBJ2-1,TRBV14,TGTGCCAGCAGCCAAGAGGTCAGCGGCTCCTACAATGAGCAGTTCTTC,CASSQEVSGSYNEQFF
-,many,TRBJ1-1,TRBV20-1,TGCAGTGCTAGAGGAGGGGTCCGGACTGAAGCTTTCTTT,CSARGGVRTEAFF
TRBD2,many,TRBJ2-1,TRBV2,TGTGCCAGCCATCGACTAGCGGGAACCTACAATGAGCAGTTCTTC,CASHRLAGTYNEQFF
-,many,TRBJ1-5,TRBV5-8,TGTGCCAGCAGCCCTTCACGAAACAGGAATCAGCCCCAGCATTTT,CASSPSRNRNQPQHF
-,few,TRBJ1-5,TRBV6-1,TGTGCCAGCAGAAAAGCTGGGTCGGATCAGCCCCAGCATTTT,CASRKAGSDQPQHF
-,many,TRBJ2-1,TRBV4-1,TGCGCCAGCAGCCAAGGCAGGGGCCGGGACAATGAGCAGTTCTTC,CASSQGRGRDNEQFF
TRBD1,many,TRBJ2-3,TRBV5-5,TGTGCCAGCAGCGAGAAGGGGGCAACAGATACGCAGTATTTT,CASSEKGATDTQYF
-,many,TRBJ1-1,TRBV7-8,TGTGCCAGCAGCTTAGCGTCCAGCATGAACACTGAAGCTTTCTTT,CASSLASSMNTEAFF
TRBD2,many,TRBJ2-1,TRBV10-3,TGTGCCATCGGGCGCGGGAGCTCCTACAATGAGCAGTTCTTC,CAIGRGSSYNEQFF
TRBD1,many,TRBJ1-5,TRBV29-1,TGCAGCGCCGGGACAGACAATCAGCCCCAGCATTTT,CSAGTDNQPQHF
-,many,TRBJ2-1,TRBV7-2,TGTGCCAGCAGCTTAGTAATGGGAGTGAATGAGCAGTTCTTC,CASSLVMGVNEQFF
-,many,TRBJ1-5,TRBV30,TGTGCCTGGAGTCTTATGCGGAGCAATCAGCCCCAGCATTTT,CAWSLMRSNQPQHF
TRBD1,-,TRBJ2-3,TRBV2,TGTGCCAGCAGGGTCGGTAGGGGGCTCACAGATACGCAGTATTTT,CASRVGRGLTDTQYF
-,many,TRBJ1-5,TRBV6-2/TRBV6-3,TGTGCCAGCAGTTATACGGCCAGGAATCAGCCCCAGCATTTT,CASSYTARNQPQHF
-,medium-sized,TRBJ2-7,TRBV3-1,TGTGCCAGCAGCCATCTCGGTAACGAGCAGTACTTC,CASSHLGNEQYF
-,many,TRBJ2-5,TRBV3-1,TGTGCCAGCAGCCAATTTCGGGAGACCCAGTACTTC,CASSQFRETQYF
-,many,TRBJ1-5,TRBV29-1,TGCAGCGTTGTATTGGGGGGGAATAGCAATCAGCCCCAGCATTTT,CSVVLGGNSNQPQHF
-,many,TRBJ2-5,TRBV11-2,TGTGCCAGCAGACCCTCCGGGGGTCAAGAGACCCAGTACTTC,CASRPSGGQETQYF
-,-,TRBJ2-5,TRBV7-9,TGTGCCAGCAGCTCGGACTTGGGCCGGGAGACCCAGTACTTC,CASSSDLGRETQYF
-,many,TRBJ2-5,TRBV12-3/TRBV12-4,TGTGCCAGCAGATCCCAAGAGACCCAGTACTTC,CASRSQETQYF
TRBD1,-,TRBJ2-7,TRBV7-9,TGTGCCAGCAGCGTGGCGGGGACAGGTGGGGACGAGCAGTACTTC,CASSVAGTGGDEQYF
-,many,TRBJ2-1,TRBV7-9,TGTGCCAGCAGCTTATTAGAGGCTGAGCAGTTCTTC,CASSLLEAEQFF
-,many,TRBJ2-1,TRBV19,TGTGCCAGTAGTATCTCCTCCCTAGCGCCAAACAATGAGCAGTTCTTC,CASSISSLAPNNEQFF
-,many,TRBJ2-4,TRBV6-1,TGTGCCAGCAGGGACAGTGTCGGCAAAAACATTCAGTACTTC,CASRDSVGKNIQYF
-,-,TRBJ1-2,TRBV7-6,TGTGCCAGCAGCTTAACTCCCAAGGCGGATCAGTCTGGCTACACCTTC,CASSLTPKADQSGYTF
-,many,TRBJ1-5,TRBV12-3/TRBV12-4,TGTGCCAGCAGCCCCTGGGAGGGCAATCAGCCCCAGCATTTT,CASSPWEGNQPQHF
TRBD2,once,TRBJ2-7,TRBV7-2,TGTGCCAGCAGCTTAACGGGAGGGCCTAGGGAGCAGTACTTC,CASSLTGGPREQYF
-,many,TRBJ1-2,TRBV20-1,TGCAGTGCTACACGACAGCGAGCTAACTATGGCTACACCTTC,CSATRQRANYGYTF
-,many,TRBJ2-7,TRBV11-3,TGTGCCAGCAGTCCAGAAAACAGCTACGAGCAGTACTTC,CASSPENSYEQYF
-,many,TRBJ2-7,TRBV21-1,TGTGCCAGCAGCATGGGACAGCCATCCTACGAGCAGTACTTC,CASSMGQPSYEQYF
-,-,TRBJ2-2,TRBV7-7,TGTGCTAGCAGCAAAAACACCGGGGAGCTGTTTTTT,CASSKNTGELFF
TRBD2,many,TRBJ2-7,TRBV4-3,TGCGCCAGCAGCCAAGACCTGGGACTAGGCGAGCAGTACTTC,CASSQDLGLGEQYF